Listed here are 8 T cell receptor beta chains from one sample, sequenced in a study of OX40 agonist ivuxolimab in advanced cancers. TCRdb's table, derived via immunoSEQ multiplex PCR, lists solely in-frame clones and lacks some. The repertoire includes around 80,000 clones, roughly 88% of them detected once, and 0.72% sits in the top ten. The sequencing used CD4+ or CD8+ T cells sorted from blood, collected in a trial of the OX40 agonist ivuxolimab. These receptors were collected from an adult with an advanced solid tumor such as melanoma, head and neck, liver or kidney cancer.

The chain recombines TRBV28 with TRBJ1-5, with a possible D match to TRBD1 (5 bases). In germline, CDR1 is MDHEN, CDR2 SYDVKM. V was pared by 2 bases and J by 5 bases, with 13 bases between. The CDR3 spans 15 residues. In nucleotides, the CDR3 is TGTGCCAGCAGTTTACAGGACCGGGGGTATCAGCCCCAGCATTTT. Protein: CASSLQDRGYQPQHF. Full variable domain (remainder filled in from reference TRBV28 and TRBJ1-5): DVKVTQSSRYLVKRTGEKVFLECVQDMDHENMFWYRQDPGLGLRLIYFSYDVKMKEKGDIPEGYSVSREKKERFSLILESASTNQTSMYLCASSLQDRGYQPQHFGDGTRLSIL.

The chain links TRBV7-6 to TRBJ2-3, with unresolved D. From germline, CDR1 is SGHVS and CDR2 FNYEAQ. Trimming removed 0 bases from V and 0 bases from J, with 4 bases in between. This CDR3 is 14 amino acids long. DNA of the CDR3: TGTGCCAGCAGCTTAGCTCAAAGCACAGATACGCAGTATTTT. This sequence encodes CASSLAQSTDTQYF. Supplemented by reference TRBV7-6 and TRBJ2-3, the full variable domain reads GAGVSQSPRYKVTKRGQDVALRCDPISGHVSLYWYRQALGQGPEFLTYFNYEAQQDKSGLPNDRFSAERPEGSISTLTIQRTEQRDSAMYRCASSLAQSTDTQYFGPGTRLTVL.

The V call is TRBV10-3, the J call TRBJ2-1, with D possibly being TRBD2 (5 bases). Germline CDR1 and CDR2: ENHRY and SYGVKD. This CDR3 spans 14 amino acids. The germline V and J ends were trimmed by 7 bases and 7 bases, with 17 bases remaining between them. The CDR3 DNA is TGTGCCATCAAACTTGGCCCCTCGGGGAATGAGCAGTTCTTC. As protein: CAIKLGPSGNEQFF.

The CDR3 region has the DNA TGCGCCAGCAGTGCGGCAGATACGCAGTATTTT. Its translation is CASSAADTQYF. This chain joins TRBV10-2 and TRBJ2-3; no firm D call. Germline assignment: CDR1 WSHSY and CDR2 SAAADI. CDR3 size: 11 residues. V lost 4 bases to trimming and J lost 4 bases, with 3 bases between them.

The chain recombines TRBV4-3 with TRBJ2-3, with D maybe TRBD2 (5 bases). This CDR3 has 16 amino acids. The germline CDR1 and CDR2 sequences are LGHNA and YSLEER. V lost 1 base to trimming and J lost 0 bases, with 11 bases between them. In nucleotides, the CDR3 is TGCGCCAGCAGCCAAGGGGCCAGCGGCAGCACAGATACGCAGTATTTT. Residues: CASSQGASGSTDTQYF.

The V gene is TRBV25-1, the J gene TRBJ1-4; the D gene is possibly TRBD1 (5 bases). The length of the CDR3 is 15 residues. Per germline, CDR1 MGHDK and CDR2 SYGVNS. The V end lost 4 bases, the J end lost 5 bases, and 14 bases lay between the germline ends. CDR3 in amino acids: CASSGSGTPNEKLFF. The CDR3 coding sequence is TGTGCCAGCAGTGGATCCGGGACGCCCAATGAAAAACTGTTTTTT. The full variable domain, rest sourced from reference TRBV25-1 and TRBJ1-4, is EADIYQTPRYLVIGTGKKITLECSQTMGHDKMYWYQQDPGMELHLIHYSYGVNSTEKGDLSSESTVSRIRTEHFPLTLESARPSHTSQYLCASSGSGTPNEKLFFGSGTQLSVL.

The chain is built from TRBV2 and TRBJ1-1; D is possibly TRBD1 (6 bases). CDR3 length equals 15 residues. Trimming took off 4 bases at V and 1 base at J, with 13 bases between the two ends. Germline lookup yields CDR1 SNHLY and CDR2 FYNNEI. In DNA form, the CDR3 reads TGTGCCAGCAGTGGTATGGGGGCTAAGAACACTGAAGCTTTCTTT. Protein: CASSGMGAKNTEAFF. Looking up the rest from reference TRBV2 and TRBJ1-1 gives the full variable domain: EPEVTQTPSHQVTQMGQEVILRCVPISNHLYFYWYRQILGQKVEFLVSFYNNEISEKSEIFDDQFSVERPDGSNFTLKIRSTKLEDSAMYFCASSGMGAKNTEAFFGQGTRLTVV.

This sequence joins TRBV13 and TRBJ2-1; tentative D call: TRBD1 (6 bases). V lost 6 bases and J lost 6, with 21 bases in between. The CDR3 loop spans 16 amino acids. Germline V gives CDR1 PRHDT, CDR2 FYEKMQ (reference sequence). The CDR3 nucleotides read TGTGCCAGCAGGCACAGGGCCAGATTAGGTGGCAATGAGCAGTTCTTC. Translating gives CASRHRARLGGNEQFF.